One sample yielded the 13 T cell receptor beta chains listed below, sequenced in a study of CD8 T cells in Susac syndrome. It was with random hexamers that 0.5 to 1 ug RNA was reverse transcribed. TCRdb fed the immunoSEQ multiplex PCR reads into MiXCR, producing one record per CDR3 protein. The sample shows under 350,000 distinct CDR3 sequences, 92% of them seen only once. The sequenced sample was CD4+ T cells from PBMCs. Receptors were obtained from a human donor with multiple sclerosis.

V is TRBV5-6 and J is TRBJ2-7, with D possibly TRBD1 on 6 matching bases. The CDR3 is made up of 15 amino acids. Germline lookup yields CDR1 SGHDT and CDR2 YYEEEE. V lost 1 base and J 3 bases, leaving 14 bases between the germline ends. CDR3 protein: CASSLTGPLLYEQYF. CDR3 in DNA: TGTGCCAGCAGCTTGACAGGGCCCTTACTCTACGAGCAGTACTTC.

The V call is TRBV29-1, the J call TRBJ2-2; possibly TRBD2 for D (6 bases). The CDR3 spans 14 residues. Germline lookup yields CDR1 SQVTM and CDR2 ANQGSEA. V gave up 5 bases and J gave up 4 bases, with 14 bases separating them. The CDR3: CSVSRQGGTGELFF. CDR3 bases: TGCAGCGTTTCCCGGCAGGGAGGCACCGGGGAGCTGTTTTTT.

This rearrangement joins TRBV6-1 to TRBJ2-1; 8 bases fit TRBD2. CDR1 is MNHNS, CDR2 SASEGT, per germline. This CDR3 comprises 16 residues. V was clipped by 1 base and J by 7 bases; unmatched bases: 9. CDR3 sequence: CASSEGPAGVSNEQFF. CDR3 nucleotide sequence: TGTGCCAGCAGTGAAGGGCCAGCGGGAGTGTCGAATGAGCAGTTCTTC.

In regard to this clonotype: A junction boundary mismatches the germline segment, possibly from a read error. The CDR3: CASSDTRSVGETQYF. CDR3 DNA: TGTGCTAGCAGCGATACTCGAAGCGTGGGAGAGACCCAGTACTTC. The chain combines TRBV7-7 with TRBJ2-5, with no clear D. CDR1 SSHAT and CDR2 FNYEAQ come from the germline V gene (reference sequence). The CDR3 contains 15 residues.

The chain links TRBV5-1 to TRBJ2-2, with D perhaps matching TRBD1 (6 bases). The CDR3 runs 13 residues. The V gene's germline CDR1 is SGHRS and CDR2 YFSETQ. Trimming stripped 6 bases from V and 5 bases from J, with 11 bases between. Written as DNA, the CDR3 is TGCGCCAGCACGACAGGCGGGACCGGGGAGCTGTTTTTT. Its protein is CASTTGGTGELFF.

The rearrangement uses TRBV6-2 or TRBV6-3 and TRBJ1-5, with D hard to call. Germline V gene sequence: CDR1 MNHEY, CDR2 SVGEGT. V gave up 0 bases and J gave up 0 bases, with 18 bases separating them. The CDR3 runs to 19 residues. CDR3 nucleotide sequence: TGTGCCAGCAGTTACTCGAGGTACCCAGGCGTGTATAGCAATCAGCCCCAGCATTTT. Translation: CASSYSRYPGVYSNQPQHF.

The V call is TRBV7-8, the J call TRBJ1-1, with 9 bases aligning to TRBD1. The J segment lost 4 bases and the V segment lost 8 bases, leaving 2 bases of the junction unmatched. CDR1 and CDR2 (germline): SGHVS, FQNEAQ. The CDR3 has 12 residues. The CDR3 here is CASGTGFTEAFF. In DNA form, the CDR3 reads TGTGCCAGCGGGACAGGGTTCACTGAAGCTTTCTTT.

The rearrangement joins TRBV6-2 or TRBV6-3 to TRBJ2-7; 9 bases are shared with TRBD2. Germline values: CDR1 MNHEY, CDR2 SVGEGT. After removal of 8 bases from V and 2 bases from J, the junction contained 4 bases not matched to a gene. CDR3 length: 13 residues. CDR3 sequence (DNA): TGTGCCAGCCGGACTAGCGCGACCTACGAGCAGTACTTC. Protein: CASRTSATYEQYF.

This rearrangement joins TRBV2 to TRBJ2-3; 7 nucleotides match TRBD2. V gave up 7 bases and J gave up 3 bases; unmatched junction bases: 7. Germline values: CDR1 SNHLY, CDR2 FYNNEI. This CDR3 contains 14 residues. The CDR3 loop is CASTRGLGTDTQYF. CDR3 bases: TGTGCCAGCACTCGAGGACTAGGAACAGATACGCAGTATTTT.

This clonotype appeared once. This chain joins TRBV10-3 and TRBJ2-7; 7 bases map to TRBD2. The CDR3 sequence is 15 residues long. The ends lost 5 bases at V and 0 bases at J; junction bases unmatched: 7. Germline values: CDR1 ENHRY, CDR2 SYGVKD. The DNA of the CDR3 is TGTGCCATCAGTCCCACCGGGAGGAGCTCCTACGAGCAGTACTTC. Translated, it gives CAISPTGRSSYEQYF.

The chain links TRBV7-9 to TRBJ2-1, with a tentative D call TRBD2 (6 bases). Germline V gene sequence: CDR1 SEHNR, CDR2 FQNEAQ (reference sequence). V was shortened by 7 bases and J by 5 bases, with 21 bases between the two germline ends. This CDR3 comprises 16 residues. In DNA, the CDR3 is TGTGCCAGCACCTCAGGTTTTGGGGAGGTCCACAATGAGCAGTTCTTC. It specifies CASTSGFGEVHNEQFF.

The chain carries TRBV12-3 or TRBV12-4 and TRBJ2-7; D is unresolved. V was cut by 3 bases and J by 5 bases, with 11 bases left in between. The CDR3 is 13 residues long. The CDR3 DNA follows: TGTGCCAGCAGTTTCTCTAGTCCCAACGAGCAGTACTTC. Protein: CASSFSSPNEQYF.

The chain carries TRBV18 and TRBJ1-2; D perhaps matches TRBD1 (5 bases). V lost 5 bases and J 4 bases, leaving 14 bases between the germline ends. The germline gives CDR1 KGHSH, CDR2 LQKENI. The CDR3 totals 14 residues. The CDR3 spells CASSSGRAGYGYTF. The CDR3 DNA sequence: TGTGCCAGCTCATCCGGCAGGGCGGGCTATGGCTACACCTTC.